This T cell receptor (beta chain) was sequenced for a study of blood T cell repertoires in COVID-19. Produced via immunoSEQ multiplex PCR; TCRdb's table is partial and in-frame only. The table lists around 97,000 clones, around four fifths of them singletons. This sequence originates from a human donor in a cohort sampled during active COVID-19. The sequencing input was peripheral blood.

For the CDR3, the DNA is TGCGCCAGCAGCTTGCCAGGGGGCAAAACTGAAGCTTTCTTT. Translating it yields CASSLPGGKTEAFF. The genes are TRBV5-1 and TRBJ1-1, with TRBD1 identical over 8 bases. Germline CDR1 reads SGHRS; CDR2 reads YFSETQ. The CDR3 runs to 14 residues. The trim removed 1 base at V and 5 bases at J, leaving 4 bases unmatched.